Each of the 6 T cell receptor beta chains below was sequenced from the same sample in a study of CD8 T cells in ankylosing spondylitis (dated by TCRdb to about 2017). The library was made by 5' RACE. Instrument on record: Illumina HiSeq 2500. TCRdb itself trimmed the public reads at Q25 with fastp, ran MiXCR and retained productive beta chains. Every distinct CDR3 protein forms one entry, paired with its most common genes and DNA. The sample contains about 90,000 distinct CDR3 sequences, approximately 30% of them found a single time. 55% to 75% of the sample rests with the top ten. The source material was blood, either unsorted or a sorted T cell fraction (not recorded which). These receptor sequences come from a male donor with ankylosing spondylitis or in good health (not recorded which).

The J gene is TRBJ2-1, the V gene TRBV18; D may be TRBD1 (5 bases). The CDR3 extends over 14 amino acids. V was trimmed by 6 bases and J by 4 bases, leaving 13 bases between them. CDR1 KGHSH and CDR2 LQKENI come from the germline V gene. CDR3 nucleotide sequence: TGTGCCAGCTCCCGAGTTAGGGGTTACAATGAGCAGTTCTTC. Residues: CASSRVRGYNEQFF.

This clonotype appeared a few times. V is TRBV20-1 and J is TRBJ1-1; 8 bases map to TRBD1. Per germline, CDR1 DFQATT and CDR2 SNEGSKA (reference sequence). The CDR3 has 13 residues. J lost 1 base, V lost 6 bases, and 4 bases had no gene match. This CDR3 is CSAPGQENTEAFF. CDR3 bases: TGCAGTGCCCCGGGACAGGAGAACACTGAAGCTTTCTTT.

A few counts support this clonotype. The chain is built from TRBV5-1 and TRBJ1-5, with unresolved D. Germline V CDR1 and CDR2: SGHRS, YFSETQ. CDR3 length equals 15 residues. The V and J ends lost 4 bases and 5 bases respectively, with 16 bases between them. This chain's CDR3 is CASSPDPYWDQPQHF. The CDR3 DNA reads TGCGCCAGCAGCCCGGACCCGTATTGGGATCAGCCCCAGCATTTT.

The chain carries TRBV5-1 and TRBJ2-6; D gene uncertain. The V end was cut by 1 base, the J end by 2 bases, with 7 bases between. This CDR3 region has 15 residues. The germline CDR1 and CDR2 sequences are SGHRS and YFSETQ. The CDR3 here is CASSLSSPGANVLTF. CDR3 nucleotide sequence: TGCGCCAGCAGCTTGTCCTCCCCTGGGGCCAACGTCCTGACTTTC.

V is TRBV12-3 or TRBV12-4 and J is TRBJ1-2; 10 bases fit TRBD1. The length of the CDR3 is 14 residues. Trimming took 6 bases from V and 3 from J; bases not matched to a gene: 4. CDR3 sequence reads: CASSWDRGDYGYTF. The CDR3 DNA follows: TGTGCCAGCAGCTGGGACAGGGGAGACTATGGCTACACCTTC.

This clonotype has a single count. V gene TRBV5-1 combines with J gene TRBJ2-3; D unresolved. V shed 4 bases and J shed 2 bases, with 14 bases lying between them. The length of the CDR3 is 15 residues. Germline values: CDR1 SGHRS, CDR2 YFSETQ. The CDR3 loop is CASSDSLPDTDTQYF. DNA of the CDR3: TGCGCCAGCAGCGATAGTCTTCCCGACACAGATACGCAGTATTTT.